Listed below are T cell receptor beta chains from one sample, sequenced in a study of CD8+ T cells in alopecia areata. Sequencing used immunoSEQ multiplex PCR; TCRdb keeps in-frame clones, though not all of them. The sample yields 150,000 or so clones, 86% seen once. This material consisted of CD8+ T cells sorted from blood, taken at week 4, from a patient treated with tofacitinib. These receptors were obtained from a human donor with alopecia areata. The CDR3 runs from the conserved cysteine through the conserved F or W. Each record gives: J gene, D gene, V gene, clone size, CDR3 DNA, CDR3 protein. The D gene is left open where the match is weak. Rows may omit the clone size; those that give it use once, few, many or a size class.

J: TRBJ2-3
D: -
V: TRBV29-1
size: -
DNA: TGCAGCGTTGAAGATGGGGAGGCCGGGACAGAAGTAAGTTGGACGCAGTATTTT
CDR3: CSVEDGEAGTEVSWTQYF

J: TRBJ2-1
D: TRBD2
V: TRBV29-1
size: -
DNA: TGCAGCGTTGAGACTAGCGGGGGGCGCGGTGAGCAGTTCTTC
CDR3: CSVETSGGRGEQFF

J: TRBJ2-2
D: TRBD2
V: TRBV29-1
size: -
DNA: TGCAGCGTCTCCGGGACTAGCGGGGGGGCCCCCGGGGAGCTGTTTTTT
CDR3: CSVSGTSGGAPGELFF

J: TRBJ2-3
D: -
V: TRBV2
size: -
DNA: TGTGCCAGCAGTGACCAACGGGACTTGGGGGATACGCAGTATTTT
CDR3: CASSDQRDLGDTQYF

J: TRBJ2-7
D: TRBD1
V: TRBV27
size: -
DNA: TGTGCCAGCACCTCTCTCCAGGGGGCGTCCTACGAGCAGTACTTC
CDR3: CASTSLQGASYEQYF

J: TRBJ2-1
D: TRBD2
V: TRBV19
size: once
DNA: TGTGCCAGTAGTATGGACTCTTGGACTAGCGGCTACAATGAGCAGTTCTTC
CDR3: CASSMDSWTSGYNEQFF

J: TRBJ2-4
D: TRBD2
V: TRBV11-2
size: -
DNA: TGTGCCAGCAGGTATCGGACTAGCGAGACAGCCAAAAACATTCAGTACTTC
CDR3: CASRYRTSETAKNIQYF

J: TRBJ2-7
D: -
V: TRBV5-6
size: -
DNA: TGTGCCAGCAGCTTGGCTCAGAGGTACGAGCAGTACTTC
CDR3: CASSLAQRYEQYF

J: TRBJ2-3
D: -
V: TRBV9
size: -
DNA: TGTGCCAGCAGCGTAGAGGCCTTTGATACGCAGTATTTT
CDR3: CASSVEAFDTQYF

J: TRBJ1-2
D: TRBD1
V: TRBV7-9
size: -
DNA: TGTGCCAGCAGCTCGGGGACAGGGCTGGCCTATGGCTACACCTTC
CDR3: CASSSGTGLAYGYTF

J: TRBJ2-7
D: -
V: TRBV27
size: -
DNA: TGTGCCAGCAGTTCCCCCACATCAAATGACGAGCAGTACTTC
CDR3: CASSSPTSNDEQYF

J: TRBJ2-3
D: TRBD2
V: TRBV2
size: -
DNA: TGTGCCAGCAGGGAGACTAGCGGGGGGACCACAGATACGCAGTATTTT
CDR3: CASRETSGGTTDTQYF

J: TRBJ2-3
D: -
V: TRBV15
size: -
DNA: TGTGCCACCAGCAGAGTTAGCAGAAACCTCCTAAATACGCAGTATTTT
CDR3: CATSRVSRNLLNTQYF

J: TRBJ2-3
D: TRBD1
V: TRBV27
size: -
DNA: TGTGCCAGCAGATTGGACACAGGGGGTGTGGATACGCAGTATTTT
CDR3: CASRLDTGGVDTQYF

J: TRBJ2-1
D: -
V: TRBV5-6
size: -
DNA: TGTGCCAGCAGCTTGGGGGGGAGCTCCTACAATGAGCAGTTCTTC
CDR3: CASSLGGSSYNEQFF

J: TRBJ2-1
D: -
V: TRBV11-2
size: few
DNA: TGTGCCAGCAGCCTCCTCGGACGCAGCTCCTACAATGAGCAGTTCTTC
CDR3: CASSLLGRSSYNEQFF

J: TRBJ1-3
D: -
V: TRBV7-9
size: -
DNA: TGTGCCAGCAGCTTTCAAGGGGGAAACACCATATATTTT
CDR3: CASSFQGGNTIYF

J: TRBJ2-1
D: TRBD2
V: TRBV29-1
size: -
DNA: TGCAGCGTTGAGGGATTAGCGGGGGCCTCCTACAATGAGCAGTTCTTC
CDR3: CSVEGLAGASYNEQFF

J: TRBJ2-7
D: TRBD2
V: TRBV5-1
size: -
DNA: TGCGCCAGCAGCTTTACTAGCGGATTAACTTACGAGCAGTACTTC
CDR3: CASSFTSGLTYEQYF

J: TRBJ2-2
D: -
V: TRBV29-1
size: -
DNA: TGCAGCGTTGACCTCGGAGTTACCGGGGAGCTGTTTTTT
CDR3: CSVDLGVTGELFF

J: TRBJ1-2
D: -
V: TRBV6-5
size: -
DNA: TGTGCCAGCAGTGGGGGTTATGGCTACACCTTC
CDR3: CASSGGYGYTF

J: TRBJ2-7
D: TRBD1
V: TRBV7-8
size: -
DNA: TGTGCCAGCAGCCATGGACAGGGATACGAGCAGTACTTC
CDR3: CASSHGQGYEQYF

J: TRBJ1-5
D: -
V: TRBV4-1
size: -
DNA: TGCGCCAGCAGCCAAGAGGCAAAGGGGAATCAGCCCCAGCATTTT
CDR3: CASSQEAKGNQPQHF

J: TRBJ2-1
D: TRBD2
V: TRBV19
size: once
DNA: TGTGCCAGTAGTCTTGGCGGGAGTGGCTACAATGAGCAGTTCTTC
CDR3: CASSLGGSGYNEQFF

J: TRBJ1-6
D: -
V: TRBV27
size: once
DNA: TGTGCCAGCAGTTTAGGAGGCTCACCCCTCCACTTT
CDR3: CASSLGGSPLHF

J: TRBJ2-4
D: -
V: TRBV13
size: -
DNA: TGTGCCAGCAGACTGCAGCGGACATTGGAAAACATTCAGTACTTC
CDR3: CASRLQRTLENIQYF

J: TRBJ2-7
D: TRBD1
V: TRBV7-9
size: -
DNA: TGTGCCAGCAGCACACCGGCAGGGGGAAAGTCCGAGCAGTACTTC
CDR3: CASSTPAGGKSEQYF

J: TRBJ2-7
D: -
V: TRBV27
size: -
DNA: TGTGCCAGCAGTTTATCGGGCTCCTACGAGCAGTACTTC
CDR3: CASSLSGSYEQYF

J: TRBJ2-2
D: -
V: TRBV9
size: -
DNA: TGTGCCAGCAGCGAACATGGATCCTCGAGCGGGGAGCTGTTTTTT
CDR3: CASSEHGSSSGELFF

J: TRBJ1-1
D: -
V: TRBV6-5
size: -
DNA: TGTGCCAGCAGTCCTACAGGTGGTATGAACACTGAAGCTTTCTTT
CDR3: CASSPTGGMNTEAFF

J: TRBJ2-2
D: -
V: TRBV7-2
size: -
DNA: TGTGCCAGCAGCTCATCCAGGATCGGCGGGGAGCTGTTTTTT
CDR3: CASSSSRIGGELFF

J: TRBJ2-1
D: -
V: TRBV10-3
size: few
DNA: TGTGCCATCAGTGAGTCTTCAGGGGCGGATGAGCAGTTCTTC
CDR3: CAISESSGADEQFF